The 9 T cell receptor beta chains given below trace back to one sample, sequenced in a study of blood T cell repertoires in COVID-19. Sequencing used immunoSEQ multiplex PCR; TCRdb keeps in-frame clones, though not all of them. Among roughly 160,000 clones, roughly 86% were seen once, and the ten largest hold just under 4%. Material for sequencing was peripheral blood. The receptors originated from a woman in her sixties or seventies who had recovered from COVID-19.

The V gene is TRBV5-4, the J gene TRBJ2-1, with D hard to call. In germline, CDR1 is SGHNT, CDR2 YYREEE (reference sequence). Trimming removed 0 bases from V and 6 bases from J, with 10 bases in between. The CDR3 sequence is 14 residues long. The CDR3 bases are TGTGCCAGCAGCTTGGCCGGTCCGTCCAATGAGCAGTTCTTC. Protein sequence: CASSLAGPSNEQFF.

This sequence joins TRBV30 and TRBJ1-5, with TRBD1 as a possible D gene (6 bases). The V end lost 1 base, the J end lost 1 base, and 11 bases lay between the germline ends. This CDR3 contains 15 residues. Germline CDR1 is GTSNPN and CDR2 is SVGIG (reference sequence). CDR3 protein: CAWSAKTGSNQPQHF. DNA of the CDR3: TGTGCCTGGAGTGCCAAAACAGGGAGCAATCAGCCCCAGCATTTT.

The chain's CDR3 is CASSPTGAYSGNTIYF. CDR3 sequence (DNA): TGTGCCAGCTCACCGACAGGGGCCTACTCTGGAAACACCATATATTTT. V and J are TRBV18 and TRBJ1-3, with 8 bases aligning to TRBD1. Germline CDR1 and CDR2: KGHSH and LQKENI. J lost 0 bases, V lost 3 bases, and 4 bases had no gene match. The CDR3 is 16 residues long.

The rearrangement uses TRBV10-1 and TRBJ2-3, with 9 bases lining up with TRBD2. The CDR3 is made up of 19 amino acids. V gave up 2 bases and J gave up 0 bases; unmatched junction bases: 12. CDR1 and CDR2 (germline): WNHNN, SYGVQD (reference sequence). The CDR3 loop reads CASSEVPASGARSTDTQYF. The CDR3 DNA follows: TGCGCCAGCAGTGAGGTGCCTGCTAGCGGGGCCCGGAGCACAGATACGCAGTATTTT.

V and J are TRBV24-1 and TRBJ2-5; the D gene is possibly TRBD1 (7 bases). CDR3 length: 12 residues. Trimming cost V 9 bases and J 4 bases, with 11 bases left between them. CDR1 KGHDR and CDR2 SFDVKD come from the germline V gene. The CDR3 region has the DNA TGTGCCACCCAGGGGGAGGTAGAGACCCAGTACTTC. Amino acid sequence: CATQGEVETQYF.

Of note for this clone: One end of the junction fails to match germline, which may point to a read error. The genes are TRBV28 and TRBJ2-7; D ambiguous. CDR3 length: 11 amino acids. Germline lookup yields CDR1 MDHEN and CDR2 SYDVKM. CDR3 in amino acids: CASSRSSEQYF. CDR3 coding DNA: TGTGCCAGCAGCCGTTCCTCCGAGCAGTACTTC.

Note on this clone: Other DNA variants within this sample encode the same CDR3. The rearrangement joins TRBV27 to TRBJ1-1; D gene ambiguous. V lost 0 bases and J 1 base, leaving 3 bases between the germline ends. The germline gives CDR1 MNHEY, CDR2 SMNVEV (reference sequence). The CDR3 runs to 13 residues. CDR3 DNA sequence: TGTGCCAGCAGTTTATCCAGGAACACTGAAGCTTTCTTT. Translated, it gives CASSLSRNTEAFF.

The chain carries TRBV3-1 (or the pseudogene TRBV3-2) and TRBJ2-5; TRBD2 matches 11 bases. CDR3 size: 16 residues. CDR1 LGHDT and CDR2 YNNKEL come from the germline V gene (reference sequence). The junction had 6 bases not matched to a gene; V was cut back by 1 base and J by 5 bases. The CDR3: CASSQAPTSGGETQYF. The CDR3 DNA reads TGTGCCAGCAGCCAAGCTCCCACTAGCGGGGGTGAGACCCAGTACTTC.

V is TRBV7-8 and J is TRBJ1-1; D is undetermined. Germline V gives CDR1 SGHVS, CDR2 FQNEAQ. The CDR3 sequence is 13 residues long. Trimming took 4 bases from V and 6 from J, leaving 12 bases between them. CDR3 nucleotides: TGTGCCAGCAGCTACACCCTAGAGGCTGAAGCTTTCTTT. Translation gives CASSYTLEAEAFF.